The rows below give T cell receptor beta chains drawn from one sample of a study of CD8+CD57+ T cells in acquired aplastic anemia. TCRdb independently ran MiXCR on the reads; one entry per CDR3 protein. The sample contains roughly 500,000 distinct CDR3 sequences, approximately 32% of which appear only once. Sample: sorted CD4+, CD8+, or CD8+CD57+ T cells (not recorded which) from PBMCs. Receptors were obtained from a human donor with aplastic anemia. The CDR3 runs from the conserved cysteine through the conserved F or W. The order of the fields is V gene, J gene, D gene, clone size, CDR3 protein, CDR3 DNA. A D gene is named only where the DNA matches it firmly. Clone size is shown for a subset of rows, as once, few, many or a class of expanded clone.

V gene: TRBV29-1
J gene: TRBJ2-1
D gene: .
clone size: .
CDR3 protein: CSVEFHGVESRDEQFF
CDR3 DNA: TGCAGCGTTGAGTTTCATGGGGTTGAGAGCCGGGATGAGCAGTTCTTC

V gene: TRBV19
J gene: TRBJ2-6
D gene: TRBD2
clone size: many
CDR3 protein: CASTRGAGANVLTF
CDR3 DNA: TGTGCCAGTACCCGGGGGGCTGGGGCCAACGTCCTGACTTTC

V gene: TRBV12-3/TRBV12-4
J gene: TRBJ2-1
D gene: .
clone size: .
CDR3 protein: CASSLYPTYNEQFF
CDR3 DNA: TGTGCCAGCAGCTTATATCCCACCTACAATGAGCAGTTCTTC

V gene: TRBV7-3
J gene: TRBJ1-4
D gene: .
clone size: many
CDR3 protein: CASSLDGTNEKLFF
CDR3 DNA: TGTGCCAGCAGCTTAGACGGAACGAATGAAAAACTGTTTTTT

V gene: TRBV4-1
J gene: TRBJ2-7
D gene: .
clone size: .
CDR3 protein: CASSPGDGSYEQYF
CDR3 DNA: TGCGCCAGCAGCCCGGGAGATGGCTCCTACGAGCAGTACTTC

V gene: TRBV9
J gene: TRBJ2-2
D gene: TRBD2
clone size: .
CDR3 protein: CASSRGGSGGTGELFF
CDR3 DNA: TGTGCCAGCAGCCGAGGGGGTAGCGGGGGCACCGGGGAGCTGTTTTTT

V gene: TRBV20-1
J gene: TRBJ1-1
D gene: .
clone size: many
CDR3 protein: CSAPQSGGTEAFF
CDR3 DNA: TGCAGTGCTCCCCAGTCGGGAGGGACTGAAGCTTTCTTT

V gene: TRBV10-3
J gene: TRBJ2-7
D gene: TRBD1
clone size: .
CDR3 protein: CAIGERSQGVAEQYF
CDR3 DNA: TGTGCCATCGGTGAAAGGAGTCAGGGGGTGGCCGAGCAGTACTTC

V gene: TRBV2
J gene: TRBJ2-3
D gene: TRBD2
clone size: .
CDR3 protein: CASSDGTKIGTDTQYF
CDR3 DNA: TGTGCCAGCAGTGACGGGACTAAAATAGGTACAGATACGCAGTATTTT

V gene: TRBV5-1
J gene: TRBJ2-7
D gene: .
clone size: .
CDR3 protein: CASSLAGTADYEQYF
CDR3 DNA: TGCGCCAGCAGCTTGGCCGGAACAGCGGACTACGAGCAGTACTTC

V gene: TRBV24-1
J gene: TRBJ2-5
D gene: TRBD2
clone size: .
CDR3 protein: CATIDSSGAGETQYF
CDR3 DNA: TGTGCCACCATCGACTCTAGCGGGGCCGGGGAGACCCAGTACTTC

V gene: TRBV27
J gene: TRBJ2-7
D gene: .
clone size: .
CDR3 protein: CASSLDVGVDYEQYF
CDR3 DNA: TGTGCCAGCAGTTTAGATGTCGGGGTGGACTACGAGCAGTACTTC

V gene: TRBV12-3/TRBV12-4
J gene: TRBJ2-6
D gene: TRBD2
clone size: .
CDR3 protein: CASSLGTSGTWRSGANVLTF
CDR3 DNA: TGTGCCAGCAGTCTTGGGACTAGCGGGACTTGGAGGTCTGGGGCCAACGTCCTGACTTTC

V gene: TRBV7-9
J gene: TRBJ1-1
D gene: .
clone size: many
CDR3 protein: CASSQQNTEAFF
CDR3 DNA: TGTGCCAGCAGCCAACAGAACACTGAAGCTTTCTTT

V gene: TRBV19
J gene: TRBJ1-6
D gene: .
clone size: few
CDR3 protein: CASSFKLGSSYNSPLHF
CDR3 DNA: TGTGCCAGTAGCTTCAAACTGGGTAGCTCCTATAATTCACCCCTCCACTTT

V gene: TRBV11-3
J gene: TRBJ2-7
D gene: .
clone size: few
CDR3 protein: CASSLGNSYEQYF
CDR3 DNA: TGTGCCAGCAGCTTAGGAAACTCCTACGAGCAGTACTTC

V gene: TRBV7-9
J gene: TRBJ2-7
D gene: .
clone size: many
CDR3 protein: CASSRTDYEQYF
CDR3 DNA: TGTGCCAGCAGTCGGACAGACTACGAGCAGTACTTC

V gene: TRBV2
J gene: TRBJ2-5
D gene: .
clone size: .
CDR3 protein: CASSENAQGVETQYF
CDR3 DNA: TGTGCCAGCAGTGAAAATGCGCAGGGAGTGGAGACCCAGTACTTC

V gene: TRBV25-1
J gene: TRBJ2-7
D gene: .
clone size: .
CDR3 protein: CASSGDTEALPYEQYF
CDR3 DNA: TGTGCCAGCAGTGGGGACACCGAGGCCTTGCCCTACGAGCAGTACTTC

V gene: TRBV20-1
J gene: TRBJ1-6
D gene: TRBD1
clone size: many
CDR3 protein: CSARGTGRSPLHF
CDR3 DNA: TGCAGTGCTAGAGGGACAGGTAGATCACCCCTCCACTTT

V gene: TRBV12-3/TRBV12-4
J gene: TRBJ2-3
D gene: .
clone size: .
CDR3 protein: CASSFSPGNTQYF
CDR3 DNA: TGTGCCAGCAGTTTCAGTCCTGGAAATACGCAGTATTTT

V gene: TRBV20-1
J gene: TRBJ1-2
D gene: TRBD1
clone size: .
CDR3 protein: CSASSGGPGYTF
CDR3 DNA: TGCAGTGCTAGTTCAGGGGGCCCTGGCTACACCTTC

V gene: TRBV7-2
J gene: TRBJ2-2
D gene: TRBD2
clone size: .
CDR3 protein: CASSPGLAGKELFF
CDR3 DNA: TGTGCCAGCAGCCCGGGACTAGCGGGCAAGGAGCTGTTTTTT

V gene: TRBV4-2
J gene: TRBJ1-6
D gene: TRBD1
clone size: many
CDR3 protein: CASSQDRDSASPLHF
CDR3 DNA: TGTGCCAGCAGCCAAGACCGGGACAGTGCTTCACCCCTCCACTTT

V gene: TRBV11-1
J gene: TRBJ1-2
D gene: .
clone size: few
CDR3 protein: CASSLFFGGAVVGYTF
CDR3 DNA: TGTGCCAGCAGCTTATTTTTTGGGGGCGCGGTGGTTGGCTACACCTTC

V gene: TRBV7-6
J gene: TRBJ1-6
D gene: .
clone size: once
CDR3 protein: CASSSSDSPLHF
CDR3 DNA: TGTGCCAGCAGCTCAAGTGATTCACCCCTCCACTTT

V gene: TRBV7-2
J gene: TRBJ1-1
D gene: TRBD1
clone size: few
CDR3 protein: CASSLTGGKNTEAFF
CDR3 DNA: TGTGCCAGCAGCTTAACAGGGGGTAAAAACACTGAAGCTTTCTTT

V gene: TRBV7-8
J gene: TRBJ1-5
D gene: .
clone size: .
CDR3 protein: CASSPGGANSNQPQHF
CDR3 DNA: TGTGCCAGCAGCCCCGGGGGGGCAAATAGCAATCAGCCCCAGCATTTT

V gene: TRBV2
J gene: TRBJ2-5
D gene: .
clone size: many
CDR3 protein: CASRKDSQTETQYF
CDR3 DNA: TGTGCCAGCAGGAAGGACTCACAAACAGAGACCCAGTACTTC

V gene: TRBV4-3
J gene: TRBJ2-7
D gene: TRBD2
clone size: .
CDR3 protein: CACSQDGTRGGEQYF
CDR3 DNA: TGCGCCTGCAGCCAAGATGGGACCCGCGGGGGCGAGCAGTACTTC

V gene: TRBV25-1
J gene: TRBJ1-6
D gene: .
clone size: .
CDR3 protein: CASSEYGTILHF
CDR3 DNA: TGTGCCAGCAGTGAATATGGGACAATTCTCCACTTT

V gene: TRBV2
J gene: TRBJ1-5
D gene: TRBD1
clone size: .
CDR3 protein: CASSGQGSFSNQPQHF
CDR3 DNA: TGTGCCAGCAGTGGACAGGGGAGTTTTAGCAATCAGCCCCAGCATTTT

V gene: TRBV30
J gene: TRBJ1-4
D gene: .
clone size: .
CDR3 protein: CAWSVGGDEKLFF
CDR3 DNA: TGTGCCTGGAGTGTGGGGGGAGATGAAAAACTGTTTTTT

V gene: TRBV4-2
J gene: TRBJ1-5
D gene: .
clone size: .
CDR3 protein: CASSQVWREAGNQPQHF
CDR3 DNA: TGTGCCAGCAGCCAAGTCTGGCGTGAAGCTGGCAATCAGCCCCAGCATTTT

V gene: TRBV10-3
J gene: TRBJ1-1
D gene: .
clone size: .
CDR3 protein: CASSYVGQNTEAFF
CDR3 DNA: TGTGCCAGCAGTTACGTCGGGCAGAACACTGAAGCTTTCTTT

V gene: TRBV5-1
J gene: TRBJ2-5
D gene: .
clone size: many
CDR3 protein: CASSSRGEQETQYF
CDR3 DNA: TGCGCCAGCAGCTCCCGGGGAGAGCAAGAGACCCAGTACTTC

V gene: TRBV18
J gene: TRBJ2-7
D gene: .
clone size: .
CDR3 protein: CASSPGQEAYEQYF
CDR3 DNA: TGTGCCAGCTCACCTGGTCAGGAGGCCTACGAGCAGTACTTC

V gene: TRBV28
J gene: TRBJ1-2
D gene: .
clone size: few
CDR3 protein: CASSLVQTDYGYTF
CDR3 DNA: TGTGCCAGCAGTTTAGTGCAGACCGACTATGGCTACACCTTC

V gene: TRBV19
J gene: TRBJ2-2
D gene: .
clone size: many
CDR3 protein: CASSYLTGELFF
CDR3 DNA: TGTGCCAGTAGCTACCTGACCGGGGAGCTGTTTTTT

V gene: TRBV6-1
J gene: TRBJ2-5
D gene: .
clone size: .
CDR3 protein: CASSEARQTQYF
CDR3 DNA: TGTGCCAGCAGTGAAGCGCGCCAGACCCAGTACTTC

V gene: TRBV15
J gene: TRBJ1-1
D gene: .
clone size: many
CDR3 protein: CATSRDDKILNTEAFF
CDR3 DNA: TGTGCCACCAGCAGAGATGATAAAATTTTGAACACTGAAGCTTTCTTT

V gene: TRBV13
J gene: TRBJ2-3
D gene: .
clone size: .
CDR3 protein: CASSPRGASRTDTQYF
CDR3 DNA: TGTGCCAGCAGCCCCCGGGGGGCCAGTAGAACAGATACGCAGTATTTT

V gene: TRBV20-1
J gene: TRBJ1-5
D gene: .
clone size: .
CDR3 protein: CSARVMSGRTYSNQPQHF
CDR3 DNA: TGCAGTGCTAGAGTAATGTCGGGTAGGACATATAGCAATCAGCCCCAGCATTTT

V gene: TRBV30
J gene: TRBJ2-4
D gene: .
clone size: few
CDR3 protein: CAWSPPQNIQYF
CDR3 DNA: TGTGCCTGGAGTCCCCCACAAAACATTCAGTACTTC

V gene: TRBV6-1
J gene: TRBJ2-2
D gene: .
clone size: .
CDR3 protein: CASRVARGFAGELFF
CDR3 DNA: TGTGCCAGCAGGGTAGCGCGAGGCTTCGCCGGGGAGCTGTTTTTT

V gene: TRBV7-2
J gene: TRBJ2-6
D gene: .
clone size: .
CDR3 protein: CASSLARVTNVLTF
CDR3 DNA: TGTGCCAGCAGCTTGGCCCGGGTGACCAACGTCCTGACTTTC

V gene: TRBV6-1
J gene: TRBJ2-1
D gene: .
clone size: .
CDR3 protein: CASSQDRTGEGLVYEQFF
CDR3 DNA: TGTGCCAGCAGTCAGGACCGGACAGGGGAGGGACTAGTCTACGAGCAGTTCTTC

V gene: TRBV7-2
J gene: TRBJ2-5
D gene: .
clone size: .
CDR3 protein: CASSLVRGRQETQYF
CDR3 DNA: TGTGCCAGCAGCTTAGTTAGGGGCAGGCAAGAGACCCAGTACTTC

V gene: TRBV20-1
J gene: TRBJ2-5
D gene: TRBD2
clone size: .
CDR3 protein: CSAPWASGQETQYF
CDR3 DNA: TGCAGTGCCCCCTGGGCTAGCGGCCAAGAGACCCAGTACTTC